These T cell receptor beta chains were read from a single sample in a study of T cell repertoires in cytomegalovirus infection. TCRdb re-analysed the reads in MiXCR, keeping a single row per CDR3 protein. Of approximately 630,000 distinct CDR3 sequences listed, less than 25% were seen once; the top ten hold approximately 8%. Sequenced sample: CD8+ T cells from PBMCs. The receptor source for this set is a human donor in good health (CMV status not recorded). Some clones in this sample may be carry-over from other donors' samples. CDR3s include the opening cysteine and the closing phenylalanine or tryptophan. Fields, in order: D gene, V gene, clone size, CDR3 length, J gene, CDR3 DNA, CDR3 protein. A D gene is named only where the DNA matches it firmly. The listing skips clone size in some rows; elsewhere it reads once, few, many or a size class.

>.|TRBV6-2/TRBV6-3|few|13|TRBJ1-1
TGTGCCAGCAGTTACTTTTTGAACACTGAAGCTTTCTTT
CASSYFLNTEAFF
>TRBD1|TRBV15|once|16|TRBJ2-2
TGTGCCACCGGCAGGCACGGGACAGGGGAAGTCGGGGAGCTGTTTTTT
CATGRHGTGEVGELFF
>.|TRBV7-3|.|14|TRBJ1-2
TGTGCCAGCAGCTTAACAGGGTCTGACTATGGCTACACCTTC
CASSLTGSDYGYTF
>.|TRBV7-6|many|14|TRBJ2-3
TGTGCCAGCAGCTTAAGATATGGCACAGATACGCAGTATTTT
CASSLRYGTDTQYF
>.|TRBV7-2|many|14|TRBJ1-2
TGTGCCAGCAGCACCGGGACATCTCCTGATGGCTACACCTTC
CASSTGTSPDGYTF
>.|TRBV7-9|few|16|TRBJ1-4
TGTGCCAGCAGCCCCCAGGGGCCCGATCCCTCGGTAGGACTGTTTTTT
CASSPQGPDPSVGLFF
>.|TRBV29-1|few|12|TRBJ1-1
TGCAGCGTTGAACCCCAGGAAGGGATAGCTTTCTTT
CSVEPQEGIAFF
>TRBD2|TRBV6-2/TRBV6-3|.|19|TRBJ2-1
TGTGCCAGCAGATATTCCATACTAGCGGGGGTCAACTCCTACAATGAGCAGTTCTTC
CASRYSILAGVNSYNEQFF
>TRBD2|TRBV7-2|many|17|TRBJ2-3
TGTGCCAGCAGCCCGTCGCTAGCGGGGAGCATCACAGATACGCAGTATTTT
CASSPSLAGSITDTQYF
>TRBD2|TRBV23-1|few|15|TRBJ2-3
TGCGCCAGCTTAGTCGGACTAGCGGACACAGATACGCAGTATTTT
CASLVGLADTDTQYF
>.|TRBV19|few|14|TRBJ2-2
TGTGCCAGTAGTACCCCAACGAACACCGGGGAGCTGTTTTTT
CASSTPTNTGELFF
>.|TRBV6-5|.|14|TRBJ2-5
TGTGCCAGCAGTTACGGGGCGGGGAAAGAGACCCAGTACTTC
CASSYGAGKETQYF
>TRBD2|TRBV7-9|.|15|TRBJ2-5
TGTGCCAGCAGCGGACTAGCGGGGACGCAAGAGACCCAGTACTTC
CASSGLAGTQETQYF
>TRBD1|TRBV10-3|.|13|TRBJ1-2
TGTGCCACCCCCGACAGGGCCGCTAATGGCTACACCTTC
CATPDRAANGYTF
>.|TRBV6-2/TRBV6-3|few|16|TRBJ2-1
TGTGCCAGCAACCGGGATGGCACAGGGAAAGATGAAGAGCAGTTCTTC
CASNRDGTGKDEEQFF
>.|TRBV10-3|.|13|TRBJ1-2
TGTGCCATCAGTGAGCTAGGGTACTATGGCTACACCTTC
CAISELGYYGYTF
>.|TRBV2|once|14|TRBJ2-3
TGTGCCAGCAGTGAAGAGAGGAGCACAGATTCGCAGTATTTT
CASSEERSTDSQYF
>TRBD1|TRBV7-9|few|13|TRBJ2-7
TGTGCCAGCAGCTTGGACAGGGGGTCCGAGCAGTACTTC
CASSLDRGSEQYF
>TRBD1|TRBV6-5|.|16|TRBJ2-5
TGTGCCAGCAGAAAGGGGACAGGGGGCCGGCAAGAGACCCAGTACTTC
CASRKGTGGRQETQYF
>TRBD1|TRBV7-2|many|15|TRBJ1-2
TGTGCCAGCAGCTTAGCCAGGACAGGGTCCAATGGCTACACCTTC
CASSLARTGSNGYTF
>.|TRBV20-1|few|12|TRBJ2-4
TGCAGTGCTCCCCCCGGACTCGACATTCAGTACTTC
CSAPPGLDIQYF
>.|TRBV5-6|.|13|TRBJ1-5
TGTGCCAGCAGCTTTGGTTGGGATCAGCCCCAGCATTTT
CASSFGWDQPQHF
>.|TRBV6-5|.|14|TRBJ1-3
TGTGCCAGCAGTGCCAAGAGGGGAGGAAACACCATATATTTT
CASSAKRGGNTIYF
>.|TRBV19|many|15|TRBJ1-5
TGTGCCAGTAGTATCAGAGGCTTTAGCAATCAGCCCCAGCATTTT
CASSIRGFSNQPQHF
>.|TRBV28|many|11|TRBJ1-5
TGTGCCAGCAGGGGGGGGGAAGCCCAGCATTTT
CASRGGEAQHF
>.|TRBV7-2|many|13|TRBJ1-5
TGTGCCAGCAGCCCGGGCGGCCACCGGCCCCAGCATTTT
CASSPGGHRPQHF
>.|TRBV15|.|17|TRBJ2-1
TGTGCCACCAGCAGTAGAAAATCCCCGGACGGATACAATGAGCAGTTCTTC
CATSSRKSPDGYNEQFF
>TRBD1|TRBV10-2|few|16|TRBJ1-1
TGCGCCAGCAGTGACCCTACCCTTGGACAGGGCCGAGGGGCTTTCTTT
CASSDPTLGQGRGAFF
>.|TRBV20-1|.|15|TRBJ1-3
TGCAGTGCTAGAGCTTCCGGGGTCTCTGGAAACACCATATATTTT
CSARASGVSGNTIYF
>TRBD2|TRBV4-2|.|16|TRBJ2-1
TGTGCCAGCAGCCAAGATGGACTAGCGGGGGGACGGGAGCAGTTCTTC
CASSQDGLAGGREQFF
>.|TRBV15|few|15|TRBJ1-2
TGTGCCACCAGCACCCAGGGGCTCCTCTGCTGTGGCTACACCTTC
CATSTQGLLCCGYTF
>.|TRBV6-5|few|16|TRBJ2-3
TGTGCCAGCAGTTTCCTTTCCTGGGACCGCACAGATACGCAGTATTTT
CASSFLSWDRTDTQYF
>.|TRBV6-1|many|15|TRBJ1-2
TGTGCCAGCAGTCCCGGGGCAGGCACATCCTATGGCTACACCTTC
CASSPGAGTSYGYTF
>.|TRBV6-5|few|18|TRBJ1-1
TGTGCCAGCAGTTACGGACGGGGTCGGAAAAACATGAACACTGAAGCTTTCTTT
CASSYGRGRKNMNTEAFF
>TRBD2|TRBV7-4|many|16|TRBJ2-1
TGTGCCAGCAGCTTAGCCTGGACTAGCCCTTACAATGAGCAGTTCTTC
CASSLAWTSPYNEQFF
>.|TRBV28|few|13|TRBJ2-5
TGTGCCAGCAACCGGGACATTGAAGAGACCCAGTACTTC
CASNRDIEETQYF
>.|TRBV7-9|many|13|TRBJ1-2
TGTGCCAGCAGCTTTGGCAGAAACTATGGCTACACCTTC
CASSFGRNYGYTF
>.|TRBV19|.|14|TRBJ2-1
TGTGCCAGTAGTGGCCGAATTGTCTACAATGAGCAGTTCTTC
CASSGRIVYNEQFF
>.|TRBV28|few|11|TRBJ1-2
TGTGCCAGCAGTTCGCCCGGGGGCTACACCTTC
CASSSPGGYTF
>TRBD1|TRBV6-6|many|16|TRBJ1-3
TGTGCCAGCAGTAAACTAAGACAGGGGATGGGAAACACCATATATTTT
CASSKLRQGMGNTIYF
>TRBD1|TRBV4-2|few|16|TRBJ1-1
TGTGCCAGCAGCCGGACAGGGGGCGGAAAGGACACTGAAGCTTTCTTT
CASSRTGGGKDTEAFF
>.|TRBV27|.|14|TRBJ2-2
TGTGCCAGCAGTTTTCGGGAGAACACCGGGGAGCTGTTTTTT
CASSFRENTGELFF
>.|TRBV7-9|many|13|TRBJ1-2
TGTGCCAGCAGCTTAGAACGTGGAAATGGCTACACCTTC
CASSLERGNGYTF
>TRBD1|TRBV7-6|few|17|TRBJ1-2
TGTGCCAGCAGCTCCGCGGAGACATATGGGGACAGGGCCGGCTACACCTTC
CASSSAETYGDRAGYTF
>TRBD1|TRBV24-1|few|14|TRBJ2-2
TGTGCCACGAAAGGGGGCGCCGACACCGGGGAGCTGTTTTTT
CATKGGADTGELFF
>.|TRBV7-3|once|15|TRBJ2-3
TGTGCCAGCAGCTCCCCGGAAGGGGACACAGATACGCAGTATTTT
CASSSPEGDTDTQYF
>.|TRBV5-6|.|14|TRBJ1-2
TGTGCCAGCAGCCCCCGGCCGAATGGCTATGGCTACACCTTC
CASSPRPNGYGYTF
>.|TRBV19|.|15|TRBJ2-1
TGTGCCAGTACCCACCGGGGCCTCTCCTACAATGAGCAGTTCTTC
CASTHRGLSYNEQFF
>TRBD2|TRBV5-4|few|15|TRBJ2-5
TGTGCCAGCAGCCAGGGACTAGCGGGGGAAGAGACCCAGTACTTC
CASSQGLAGEETQYF
>TRBD1|TRBV28|.|15|TRBJ2-1
TGTGCCAGCAGCCTGGAAGACAGGGGCTACAATGAGCAGTTCTTC
CASSLEDRGYNEQFF
>.|TRBV2|few|13|TRBJ1-4
TGTGCCAGCAGTGAGGCAGATAATGAAAAACTGTTTTTT
CASSEADNEKLFF
>TRBD1|TRBV7-8|many|17|TRBJ1-1
TGTGCCAGCAGCTTAGTTAGGGGGCCGGCGGGAAACACTGAAGCTTTCTTT
CASSLVRGPAGNTEAFF
>.|TRBV7-2|many|14|TRBJ2-2
TGTGCCAGCAGCTCTAGTTTGATCACCGGGGAGCTGTTTTTT
CASSSSLITGELFF
>TRBD2|TRBV7-2|many|15|TRBJ2-1
TGTGCCAGCACCTTTAGCGGGGGGCAAAACAATGAGCAGTTCTTC
CASTFSGGQNNEQFF
>TRBD2|TRBV20-1|.|14|TRBJ2-1
TGCAGTGCTAGTTACGGGGGGGATTACAATGAGCAGTTCTTC
CSASYGGDYNEQFF
>.|TRBV11-2|once|15|TRBJ1-3
TGTGCCAGCAGCTTATGGGACTCTTCGGTAAACACCATATATTTT
CASSLWDSSVNTIYF
>TRBD2|TRBV5-1|.|15|TRBJ2-7
TGCGCCAGCAGCGATCCGACTAGCGGGCCCTACGAGCAGTACTTC
CASSDPTSGPYEQYF